This T cell receptor (beta chain) stems from a study of CD8 T cells in ankylosing spondylitis. TCRdb independently ran MiXCR on the 5' RACE reads; one entry per CDR3 protein. The table has hundreds of thousands of distinct CDR3 sequences, around 19% seen once. This clonotype was counted many times. CDR1 and CDR2 (germline): SQVTM, ANQGSEA. V dropped 4 bases and J dropped 4; count of bases not matched to a gene: 2. There are 12 residues in the CDR3. This rearrangement joins TRBV29-1 to TRBJ1-2; the match to TRBD1 covers 8 bases. This clonotype was sampled from a male donor with ankylosing spondylitis or in good health (not recorded which). The sequencing input was blood, either unsorted or a sorted T cell fraction (not recorded which). The CDR3 DNA is TGCAGCGTTGCCGACAGGGGCTATGGCTACACCTTC. It is translated as CSVADRGYGYTF.